This T cell receptor beta chain comes out of a study of identical twins. General study results and limits: The authors drew conclusions from cross-sectional statistical analysis rather than following the same donors. Models underpredicted monozygotic twin sharing of out-of-frame TCR alpha.

The CDR3 is 15 amino acids. With 4 bases clipped from V and 3 bases from J, the junction kept 4 bases outside the gene matches. Looked up from germline, CDR1 is SGHAT and CDR2 is FQNNGV. TCRdb reanalysed the 5' RACE reads using MiXCR and keeps one entry per CDR3 protein. The sample lists a few hundred thousand distinct CDR3 sequences; 5% to 7% were seen once. This clonotype showed up just a few times. Its specificity is unknown. Another study also made use of these data, one on T cells expressing NK-cell markers. That paper states: Among a handful of donors, these clonotypes also ranked first in the CD3+CD56-NKG2C+ fraction.

Sequenced sample: CD8+ T cells sorted from blood. The TCR comes from a woman aged 18-29 years in good health. The chain joins TRBV11-2 to TRBJ2-7, with 12 bases lining up with TRBD2. The CDR3 spells CASSSTSGSFYEQYF. The CDR3 DNA is TGTGCCAGCAGCTCGACTAGCGGGAGTTTCTACGAGCAGTACTTC.